These 11 T cell receptor beta chains originate from one sample sequenced in a study of blood T cell repertoires in COVID-19. Here immunoSEQ multiplex PCR was the method, and the copy in TCRdb shows in-frame clones only, minus some. The repertoire holds more than 150,000 clones, about 81% seen once, with roughly an eighth in the top ten. The sample was peripheral blood. The receptors shown here come from a man between 25 and 39 years old with active or convalescent COVID-19.

V usage is TRBV7-3 and J usage is TRBJ2-5, with a weak D call TRBD2 (7 bases). Trimming removed 5 bases from V and 1 base from J, with 14 bases in between. This CDR3 has 15 residues. Germline V gene lookup returns CDR1 SGHTA and CDR2 FQGTGA. The CDR3 protein is CASSLWGGPQETQYF. Written as DNA, the CDR3 is TGTGCCAGCAGCCTCTGGGGGGGGCCCCAAGAGACCCAGTACTTC.

The rearrangement links TRBV5-1 to TRBJ2-5; D not resolved. Germline assignment: CDR1 SGHRS and CDR2 YFSETQ. The germline V and J ends were trimmed by 4 bases and 5 bases, with 15 bases remaining between them. The CDR3 is 14 amino acids. Here the CDR3 reads CASSRGYRMETQYF. The CDR3 coding sequence is TGCGCCAGCAGCAGAGGTTACCGGATGGAGACCCAGTACTTC. Using reference TRBV5-1 and TRBJ2-5 for the parts outside the CDR3, the full variable domain is KAGVTQTPRYLIKTRGQQVTLSCSPISGHRSVSWYQQTPGQGLQFLFEYFSETQRNKGNFPGRFSGRQFSNSRSEMNVSTLELGDSALYLCASSRGYRMETQYFGPGTRLLVL.

This chain connects TRBV18 to TRBJ2-4; tentatively, D is TRBD2 (5 bases). CDR3 size: 16 residues. Per germline, CDR1 KGHSH and CDR2 LQKENI. V lost 3 bases and J 0 bases, leaving 12 bases between the germline ends. This CDR3 reads CASSPGSSQAKNIQYF. The CDR3 nucleotides are TGTGCCAGCTCACCTGGGAGCTCACAAGCCAAAAACATTCAGTACTTC.

V and J are TRBV7-8 and TRBJ2-5; 8 nucleotides match TRBD2. The CDR3 is 13 residues long. The germline gives CDR1 SGHVS, CDR2 FQNEAQ. V lost 7 bases, J lost 4 bases, and 5 bases stayed unmatched. This CDR3 reads CASIPGGLETQYF. The DNA for the CDR3 is TGTGCCAGCATCCCGGGGGGGCTAGAGACCCAGTACTTC.

J is TRBJ1-2 and V is TRBV7-9, with TRBD1 matching over 7 bases. The CDR3 consists of 13 residues. The V and J ends lost 5 bases and 10 bases, in that order; junction bases with no gene match: 10. Germline CDR1 is SEHNR and CDR2 is FQNEAQ (reference sequence). The CDR3: CASSQGGLMDYTF. CDR3 nucleotide sequence: TGTGCCAGCAGCCAGGGGGGACTGATGGACTACACCTTC.

This clone has only one observation. The chain is built from TRBV6-5 and TRBJ2-3; 9 nucleotides align to TRBD1. The V segment lost 2 bases and the J segment 5 bases; nucleotides outside the gene matches: 5. Germline V gene lookup returns CDR1 MNHEY and CDR2 SVGAGI. The CDR3 consists of 15 residues. DNA of the CDR3: TGTGCCAGCAGTTACCGGGACAGGGCGAGAGATACGCAGTATTTT. It encodes CASSYRDRARDTQYF.

The chain joins TRBV5-5 to TRBJ1-1; possibly TRBD1 for D (5 bases). Per germline, CDR1 SGHKS and CDR2 YYEKEE (reference sequence). Trimming removed 4 bases from V and 2 bases from J, with 15 bases in between. The CDR3 loop spans 15 amino acids. This CDR3 reads CASSVGGAENTEAFF. The CDR3 nucleotides read TGTGCCAGCAGCGTTGGAGGGGCGGAAAACACTGAAGCTTTCTTT.

In its sample, this clone was seen a few times. The chain has TRBV28 and TRBJ1-3; weak D call: TRBD1 (5 bases). The length of the CDR3 is 18 residues. The germline V gene encodes CDR1 MDHEN and CDR2 SYDVKM. V lost 1 base, J lost 2 bases, and 18 bases lay in between. The CDR3 here is CASSLSLTGRGTGNTIYF. CDR3 nucleotides: TGTGCCAGCAGTTTATCGTTGACTGGACGGGGGACTGGAAACACCATATATTTT.

V gene TRBV24-1 combines with J gene TRBJ1-5; maybe TRBD1 (5 bases). Trimming cost V 9 bases and J 3 bases, with 11 bases left between them. CDR3 size: 13 residues. Germline CDR1 and CDR2: KGHDR and SFDVKD. The DNA for the CDR3 is TGTGCCACCCGGGGGGGGAACAATCAGCCCCAGCATTTT. This sequence encodes CATRGGNNQPQHF.

This clone occurred a few times. The chain links TRBV18 to TRBJ1-1; D is possibly TRBD1 (5 bases). Germline CDR1 KGHSH, CDR2 LQKENI. Deletions cut 2 bases from V and 8 bases from J, with 12 bases between. CDR3 length equals 13 residues. CDR3: CASSPDYRREAFF. DNA for the CDR3: TGTGCCAGCTCACCAGATTACAGGAGAGAAGCTTTCTTT.

As to this clone: This sample includes further DNA sequences coding for the same CDR3. The chain joins TRBV6-5 to TRBJ1-2, with 12 bases aligning to TRBD1. V shed 5 bases, J shed 4 bases, and the junction held 2 bases outside the gene matches. Germline V gene sequence: CDR1 MNHEY, CDR2 SVGAGI. This CDR3 contains 14 residues. CDR3 nucleotide sequence: TGTGCCAGCAGTCGGGACAGGGGGCCCTATGGCTACACCTTC. Its translation is CASSRDRGPYGYTF.